This section outlines one T cell receptor (beta chain) sequence together with its context. What it binds is unknown. The V and J ends lost 4 bases and 4 bases respectively, with 13 bases between them. Germline V lookup: CDR1 MGHRA, CDR2 YSYEKL. This CDR3 region has 14 residues. The sample originates from a study of shared clonotypes between healthy human individuals. Study overall: The study used three CD4 naive, three CD4 memory, two CD8 naive and one CD8 memory plate per donor.

CD8 cells regarded as naive lacked CD45RO, were positively chosen for CCR7, and omitted terminally differentiated effector memory CD45RA+ cells. Profiled with immunoSEQ multiplex PCR; TCRdb holds only in-frame clones, not every one. The sample has just over 2,000,000 clones, about 95% seen once; the top ten hold approximately 1.2%. Whole-study findings and limits: Sampling covered blood only; tissue repertoires likely differ. In several donors, around 4.8% of naive CD4 clonotypes appeared in common.

The rearrangement joins TRBV4-1 to TRBJ1-1; D gene unclear. The sequence came from a man younger than 35 in good health. Input material: naive CD8+ T cells sorted from blood. The CDR3 loop is CASSPQGFGTEAFF. Written as DNA, the CDR3 is TGCGCCAGCAGCCCGCAAGGGTTCGGCACTGAAGCTTTCTTT.